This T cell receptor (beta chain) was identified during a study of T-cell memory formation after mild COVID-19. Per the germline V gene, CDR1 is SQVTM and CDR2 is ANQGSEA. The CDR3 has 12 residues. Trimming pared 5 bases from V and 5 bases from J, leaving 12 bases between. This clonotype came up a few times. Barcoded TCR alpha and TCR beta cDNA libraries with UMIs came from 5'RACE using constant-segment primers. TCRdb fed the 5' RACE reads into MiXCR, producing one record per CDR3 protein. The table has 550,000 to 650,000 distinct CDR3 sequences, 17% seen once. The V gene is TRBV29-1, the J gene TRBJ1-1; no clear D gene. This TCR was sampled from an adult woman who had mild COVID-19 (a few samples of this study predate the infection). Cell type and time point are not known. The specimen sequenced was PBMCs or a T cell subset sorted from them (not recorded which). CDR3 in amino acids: CSVLGIETEAFF. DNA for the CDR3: TGCAGCGTTTTGGGGATAGAGACTGAAGCTTTCTTT. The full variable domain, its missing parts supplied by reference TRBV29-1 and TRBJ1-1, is SAVISQKPSRDICQRGTSLTIQCQVDSQVTMMFWYRQQPGQSLTLIATANQGSEATYESGFVIDKFPISRPNLTFSTLTVSNMSPEDSSIYLCSVLGIETEAFFGQGTRLTVV.